Listed below are T cell receptor beta chains from one sample, sequenced in a study of OX40 agonist ivuxolimab in advanced cancers. TCRdb's table, derived via immunoSEQ multiplex PCR, lists solely in-frame clones and lacks some. Here the sample spans about 46,000 clones, approximately 85% being singletons. Source: CD4+ or CD8+ T cells sorted from blood, taken in a trial of the OX40 agonist ivuxolimab. These receptors were obtained from an adult with an advanced solid tumor such as melanoma, head and neck, liver or kidney cancer. Each CDR3 is given with its conserved first and last residue.

>TRBJ1-1|TRBV6-5
CASRDRANTEAFF
>TRBJ1-3|TRBV28
CASSRLAGNTIYF
>TRBJ2-2|TRBV9
CASSVGLSHTGELFF
>TRBJ2-7|TRBV19
CASSPNRDLYEQYF
>TRBJ2-7|TRBV10-3
CAISAEWLREQYF
>TRBJ2-2|TRBV29-1
CSARVPGTGELFF
>TRBJ1-2|TRBV6-1
CASTVNNYGYTF
>TRBJ1-4|TRBV21-1
CASGGWQISTNEKLFF
>TRBJ1-5|TRBV7-3
CASRRARGRSNQPQHF
>TRBJ1-5|TRBV5-4
CASSRTGGINQPQHF
>TRBJ1-1|TRBV30
CAWTPQGWGTEAFF
>TRBJ2-7|TRBV12-5
CASGLAWTGGVLAYEQYF
>TRBJ2-1|TRBV5-1
CASSTTGLNEQFF
>TRBJ1-6|TRBV19
CATTQLGTGDSPLHF
>TRBJ2-1|TRBV15
CATSRSRGEGGEQFF
>TRBJ1-2|TRBV6-5
CASSWVNANYGYTF
>TRBJ2-3|TRBV4-1
CASSLAIGSTDTQYF
>TRBJ2-3|TRBV6-5
CASSSEPGGRTDTQYF
>TRBJ1-1|TRBV30
CAWSATRDTEAFF
>TRBJ2-2|TRBV15
CATSRRPGQGRTGELFF
>TRBJ2-2|TRBV2
CASRRLAGAGGELFF
>TRBJ2-2|TRBV11-2
CASSPRSAGAGELFF
>TRBJ2-3|TRBV2
CASSEEGSGRVDTQYF
>TRBJ2-2|TRBV5-1
CATEDGSGGSNTGELFF
>TRBJ1-1|TRBV4-2
CASSFSSTEAFF
>TRBJ2-7|TRBV10-2
CASSDLRGRSYEQYF
>TRBJ2-2|TRBV5-8
CASSLGWVGAEANTGELFF
>TRBJ1-2|TRBV6-1
CASSEYDGAKGYTF
>TRBJ1-2|TRBV4-1
CASSQDQYRGNYGYTF
>TRBJ2-3|TRBV5-6
CASSLELAGADTQYF
>TRBJ1-4|TRBV30
CAWSVLREKLFF
>TRBJ2-1|TRBV10-3
CAISDREYNEQFF
>TRBJ1-2|TRBV13
CASSLERQGAPGYTF
>TRBJ2-7|TRBV13
CASSWSGSYEQYF
>TRBJ2-5|TRBV4-1
CASSQRLGGLDQETQYF
>TRBJ2-5|TRBV11-3
CASSLGLAVRETQYF
>TRBJ2-7|TRBV4-2
CASSQDPGLVAGEQYF
>TRBJ1-2|TRBV4-2
CASSQEQGVDYGYTF
>TRBJ2-1|TRBV9
CASSPSYYNEQFF
>TRBJ1-1|TRBV5-3
CASSQGRNTKAFF
>TRBJ1-4|TRBV7-2
CASSLWEREKLFF
>TRBJ2-7|TRBV6-1
CAARQDGVYEQYF
>TRBJ1-5|TRBV28
CASSAVDQPQHF
>TRBJ1-6|TRBV27
CASSFRDRRHSPLHF
>TRBJ2-2|TRBV10-2
CATPRESRGSNTGELFF
>TRBJ2-1|TRBV5-1
CASSLTSGRPLLGEQFF
>TRBJ2-1|TRBV5-6
CASSAGHRAGFF
>TRBJ2-1|TRBV25-1
CASERGEQFF
>TRBJ2-1|TRBV19
CASTASGRNEQFF
>TRBJ2-1|TRBV19
CASSINSISYNEQFF
>TRBJ2-1|TRBV7-9
CASSSSGWYNEQFF
>TRBJ2-7|TRBV4-3
CASSQDLRRVPYEQYF
>TRBJ1-2|TRBV27
CASSSPGQGDYGYTF